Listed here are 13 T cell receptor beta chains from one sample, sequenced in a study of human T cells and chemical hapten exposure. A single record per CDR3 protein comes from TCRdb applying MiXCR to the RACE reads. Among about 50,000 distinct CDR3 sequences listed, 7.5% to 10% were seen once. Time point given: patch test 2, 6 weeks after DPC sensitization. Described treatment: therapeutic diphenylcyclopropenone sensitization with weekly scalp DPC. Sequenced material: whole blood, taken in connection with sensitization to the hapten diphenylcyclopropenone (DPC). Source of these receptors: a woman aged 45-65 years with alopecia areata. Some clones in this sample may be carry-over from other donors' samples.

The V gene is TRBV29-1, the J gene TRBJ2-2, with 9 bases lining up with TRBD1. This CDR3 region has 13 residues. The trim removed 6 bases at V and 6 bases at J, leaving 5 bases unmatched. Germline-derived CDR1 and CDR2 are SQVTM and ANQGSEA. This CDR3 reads CSVGDRAAGELFF. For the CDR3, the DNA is TGCAGCGTAGGGGACAGGGCGGCCGGGGAGCTGTTTTTT.

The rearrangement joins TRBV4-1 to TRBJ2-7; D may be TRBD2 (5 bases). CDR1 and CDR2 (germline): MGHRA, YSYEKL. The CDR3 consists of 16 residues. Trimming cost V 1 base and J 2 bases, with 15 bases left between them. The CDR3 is CASSQALTGTTYEQYF. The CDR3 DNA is TGCGCCAGCAGCCAAGCATTGACGGGAACCACCTACGAGCAGTACTTC.

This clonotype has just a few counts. CDR3 sequence (DNA): TGTGCCAGCAGCCTCTCTGACTCCCGCACAGATACGCAGTATTTT. Translating gives CASSLSDSRTDTQYF. The V gene is TRBV11-2, the J gene TRBJ2-3; D remains unclear. The germline V and J ends were trimmed by 5 bases and 1 base, with 13 bases remaining between them. CDR1 SGHAT and CDR2 FQNNGV come from the germline V gene. The CDR3 extends over 15 amino acids.

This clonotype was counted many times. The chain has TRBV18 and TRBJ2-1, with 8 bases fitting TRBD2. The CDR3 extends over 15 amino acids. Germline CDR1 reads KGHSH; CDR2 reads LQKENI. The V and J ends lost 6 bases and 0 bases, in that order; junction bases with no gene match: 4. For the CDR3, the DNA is TGTGCCAGCTCTCCCAGCGGGAGCTCCTACAATGAGCAGTTCTTC. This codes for CASSPSGSSYNEQFF. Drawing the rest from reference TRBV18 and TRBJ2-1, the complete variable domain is NAGVMQNPRHLVRRRGQEARLRCSPMKGHSHVYWYRQLPEEGLKFMVYLQKENIIDESGMPKERFSAEFPKEGPSILRIQQVVRGDSAAYFCASSPSGSSYNEQFFGPGTRLTVL.

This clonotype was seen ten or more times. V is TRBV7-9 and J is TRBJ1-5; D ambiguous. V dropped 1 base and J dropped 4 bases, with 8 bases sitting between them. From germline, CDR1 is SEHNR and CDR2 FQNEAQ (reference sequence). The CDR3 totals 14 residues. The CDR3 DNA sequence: TGTGCCAGCAGCTTAGGGGTCCTAAATCAGCCCCAGCATTTT. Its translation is CASSLGVLNQPQHF.

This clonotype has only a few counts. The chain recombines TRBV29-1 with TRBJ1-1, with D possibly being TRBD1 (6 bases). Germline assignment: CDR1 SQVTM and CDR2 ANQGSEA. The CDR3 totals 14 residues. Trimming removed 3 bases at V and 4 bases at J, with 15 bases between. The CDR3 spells CSVEGGRGRTEAFF. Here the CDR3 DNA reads TGCAGCGTTGAGGGTGGCCGGGGGCGCACTGAAGCTTTCTTT.

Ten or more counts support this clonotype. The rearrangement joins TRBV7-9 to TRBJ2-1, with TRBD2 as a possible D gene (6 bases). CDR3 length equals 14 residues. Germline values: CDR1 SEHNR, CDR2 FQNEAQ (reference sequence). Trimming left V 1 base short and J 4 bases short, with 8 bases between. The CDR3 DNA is TGTGCCAGCAGCTTAGTAGCGGATTACAATGAGCAGTTCTTC. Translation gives CASSLVADYNEQFF.

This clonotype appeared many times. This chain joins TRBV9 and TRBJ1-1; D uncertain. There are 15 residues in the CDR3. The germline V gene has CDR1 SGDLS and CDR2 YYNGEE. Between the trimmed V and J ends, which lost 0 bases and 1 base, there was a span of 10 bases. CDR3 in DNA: TGTGCCAGCAGCGTAGATCCCCATCCGAACACTGAAGCTTTCTTT. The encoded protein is CASSVDPHPNTEAFF.

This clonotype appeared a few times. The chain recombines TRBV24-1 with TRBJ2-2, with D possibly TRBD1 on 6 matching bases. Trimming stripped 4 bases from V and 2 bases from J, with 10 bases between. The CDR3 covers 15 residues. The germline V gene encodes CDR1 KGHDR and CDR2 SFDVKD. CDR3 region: CATSDWDTNTGELFF. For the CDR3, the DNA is TGTGCCACCAGTGACTGGGACACCAACACCGGGGAGCTGTTTTTT.

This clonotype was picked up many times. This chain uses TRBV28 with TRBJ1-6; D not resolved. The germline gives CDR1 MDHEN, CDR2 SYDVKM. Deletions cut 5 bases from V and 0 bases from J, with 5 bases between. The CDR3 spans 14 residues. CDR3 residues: CASSTSSYNSPLHF. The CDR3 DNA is TGTGCCAGCAGTACGAGCTCCTATAATTCACCCCTCCACTTT.

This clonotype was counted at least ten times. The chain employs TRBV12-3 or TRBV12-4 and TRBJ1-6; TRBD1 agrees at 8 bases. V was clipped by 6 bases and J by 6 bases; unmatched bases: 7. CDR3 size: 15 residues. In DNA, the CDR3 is TGTGCCAGCAGCTGGGACAGGAGGGGTAATTCACCCCTCCACTTT. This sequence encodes CASSWDRRGNSPLHF.

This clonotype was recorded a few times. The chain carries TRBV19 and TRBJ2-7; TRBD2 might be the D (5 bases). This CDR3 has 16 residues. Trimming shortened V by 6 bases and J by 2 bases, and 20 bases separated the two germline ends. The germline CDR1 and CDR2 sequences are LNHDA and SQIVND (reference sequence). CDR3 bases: TGTGCCAGTAGAAAGGAAGGAGGCCCCACCACCTACGAGCAGTACTTC. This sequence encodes CASRKEGGPTTYEQYF. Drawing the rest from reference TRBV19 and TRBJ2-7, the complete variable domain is DGGITQSPKYLFRKEGQNVTLSCEQNLNHDAMYWYRQDPGQGLRLIYYSQIVNDFQKGDIAEGYSVSREKKESFPLTVTSAQKNPTAFYLCASRKEGGPTTYEQYFGPGTRLTVT.

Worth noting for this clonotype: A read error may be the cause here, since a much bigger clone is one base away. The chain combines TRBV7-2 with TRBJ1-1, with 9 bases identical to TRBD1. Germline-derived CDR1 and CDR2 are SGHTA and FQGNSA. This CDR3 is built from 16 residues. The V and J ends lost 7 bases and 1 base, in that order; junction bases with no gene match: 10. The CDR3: CASNRGQGASNTEAFF. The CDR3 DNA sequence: TGTGCCAGCAACCGGGGACAGGGCGCTTCGAACACTGAAGCTTTCTTT.